This T cell receptor (beta chain) is from a study of cytomegalovirus exposure and HLA in healthy donors. Turning to the study itself: Unique TCR beta sequences numbering around 110 million came from 190 million or so T cells in an earlier analysis.

In its sample, this clone was seen once. Its cognate antigen is unknown. The CDR3 loop spans 12 amino acids. Germline V gene sequence: CDR1 MDHEN, CDR2 SYDVKM. The V and J ends lost 6 bases and 11 bases respectively, with 16 bases between them. Amplification used 60 Vbeta primers and 13 Jbeta primers. Sequencing used immunoSEQ multiplex PCR; TCRdb keeps in-frame clones, though not all of them. This table has fewer than 250,000 clones, roughly 80% appearing once. Study-level results: Based on reports, TCR beta sequences accurately predicted HLA-A and HLA-B alleles for most subjects. In vitro, a few CMV-associated chains proved specific for CMV antigens. A later analysis found TCR association rates differed by HLA locus, highest for DRB1 and lowest for HLA-C.

The sequenced sample was PBMCs. J is TRBJ1-1 and V is TRBV28; possibly TRBD1 for D (6 bases). This TCR was recovered from a male donor in good health and CMV-seropositive. In DNA, the CDR3 is TGTGCCAGCAGGCCCCCGGGGGGGGCGGCTTTCTTT. Translation: CASRPPGGAAFF.